Described below is a single TCR beta chain sequence and its context. What it binds is not known. These data belong to a study of blood T cells in healthy people across ages. Whole-study findings and limits: Older age went with lower TCR beta diversity per million T cells, in a roughly linear way. Strong correlation linked observed beta diversity and percent naive T cells.

Collection of 9.5 to 10 milliliters of peripheral blood was performed for each donor. The use of a sample-barcoded 5' primer and a J-beta primer mix characterized a second PCR of about 6 to 11 cycles. In TCRdb, the 5' RACE reads were re-called with MiXCR into one record per CDR3 protein. The data hold about 1.4 million distinct CDR3 sequences, with around 59% observed a single time. Sequenced input: blood. The sequence came from a man aged 18 to 35 in good health.

The DNA of the CDR3 is TGCGCCAGCAGCTTTGAGGGATCCCTCCGATTGGACACTGAAGCTTTCTTT. Protein: CASSFEGSLRLDTEAFF. The chain is built from TRBV5-1 and TRBJ1-1; D is unresolved. Between the trimmed V and J ends, which lost 2 bases and 3 bases, there was a span of 20 bases. There are 17 residues in the CDR3. The germline gives CDR1 SGHRS, CDR2 YFSETQ.